This TCR beta chain was observed in a study of CD8 T cells in ankylosing spondylitis (dated by TCRdb to about 2017). About the study as a whole: To find TCR variants linked to disease, the study profiled T cell receptor beta repertoires in ankylosing spondylitis patients and healthy donors. The full study cohort was made up of over 20 ankylosing spondylitis patients and 95 to 130 healthy donors. Peripheral blood was sampled, and synovial fluid was also collected from ankylosing spondylitis patients. Study-wide findings and limitations: The disease-linked clones were reported as significantly enriched in matched synovial fluid samples from ankylosing spondylitis patients. In peripheral blood, the disease-linked clones were found at relatively low frequencies and had a CD8+ phenotype. Blood from ankylosing spondylitis patients appeared to be characterized by a TCR beta motif made up of several highly homologous amino acid variants. Some motif variants were previously reported in synovial fluid and blood of reactive arthritis patients, suggesting common disease-initiation mechanisms.

This clonotype was detected a few times. The target of this receptor is not known. No base quality information exists; no much larger clone differs at one position. CDR1 and CDR2 are drawn from the germline V gene: SGDLS, YYNGEE. V and J are truncated by 1 base and 6 bases respectively, leaving an intervening sequence of 9 bases. Counted from cysteine to phenylalanine, this CDR3 has 13 amino acids. The only DNA kept is the CDR3, 39 bases in frame from the first base. These reads were obtained on an Illumina HiSeq 2500. Quantitative 5'-RACE with molecular barcodes was used to prepare TCR beta libraries. The paper's data handling went like this. A new computational method, built on a probabilistic model of VDJ rearrangement, was used to identify disease-linked TCR variants. The raw public reads went through TCRdb reprocessing: fastp at Q25, MiXCR clone calling, in-frame beta chains kept. Duplicate CDR3 protein sequences are folded into a single record with the most common DNA and genes. TCRdb assigned the V and J calls; the authors' analysis was not used. The sample table holds 25,000 to 35,000 distinct CDR3 sequences, of which 5.3% were seen once. The ten largest make up roughly 1.9% of the sample.

This receptor was taken from a female donor with ankylosing spondylitis or in good health (not recorded which). In this chain, TRBV9 is recombined with TRBJ2-3; no D gene call is confident. The specimen was blood, either unsorted or a sorted T cell fraction (not recorded which). The CDR3 here reads CASSVLSVDTQYF. In nucleotide form, the sequence is TGTGCCAGCAGCGTATTATCAGTGGATACGCAGTATTTT.